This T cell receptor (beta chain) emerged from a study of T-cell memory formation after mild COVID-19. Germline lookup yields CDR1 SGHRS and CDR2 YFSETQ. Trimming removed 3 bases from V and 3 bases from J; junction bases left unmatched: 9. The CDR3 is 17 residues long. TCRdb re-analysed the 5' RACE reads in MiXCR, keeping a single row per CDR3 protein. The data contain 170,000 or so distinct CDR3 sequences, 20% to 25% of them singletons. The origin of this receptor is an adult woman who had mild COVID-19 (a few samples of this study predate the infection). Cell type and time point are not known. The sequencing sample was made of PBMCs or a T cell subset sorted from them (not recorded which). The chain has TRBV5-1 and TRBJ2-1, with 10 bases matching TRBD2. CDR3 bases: TGCGCCAGCAGCTCTCCGCTAGCGGGAGCTTACTACAATGAGCAGTTCTTC. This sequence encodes CASSSPLAGAYYNEQFF.